A single sample gave rise to the 32 T cell receptor beta chains below, sequenced in a study of Ad26.COV2.S vaccination and SARS-CoV-2 variants. Documented treatment: 19 received Ad26.COV2.S at low or high dose, single or two shots; roughly 5 received placebo; per-sample allocation not given. Sample collection was performed on day 63 after the first vaccine or placebo injection. The method was immunoSEQ multiplex PCR; TCRdb's version includes in-frame clones alone and lacks a portion of them. The table has around 300,000 clones, roughly nine tenths seen once. The specimen comprised peripheral blood, sampled in a trial of Ad26.COV2.S vaccine versus placebo. These TCRs come from a person aged 18-60 years who received the Ad26.COV2.S COVID-19 vaccine or a placebo.

V gene TRBV12-3 or TRBV12-4 combines with J gene TRBJ1-1; 9 bases align to TRBD1. CDR3 length equals 13 residues. With 5 bases clipped from V and 9 bases from J, the junction kept 7 bases outside the gene matches. The CDR3 DNA follows: TGTGCCAGCAGTACCACAGGGGGCCGGAAAGCTTTCTTT. This encodes CASSTTGGRKAFF.

The chain is built from TRBV12-5 and TRBJ2-1; D unclear. This CDR3 has 14 residues. Germline CDR1 and CDR2: LGHNT and FRNRAP. V gave up 5 bases and J gave up 8 bases, with 16 bases separating them. CDR3 coding DNA: TGTGCTAGTGGTCCCGATCCCGCCGGCGATGAGCAGTTCTTC. As protein: CASGPDPAGDEQFF. Variable domain in full (rest from reference TRBV12-5 and TRBJ2-1): DARVTQTPRHKVTEMGQEVTMRCQPILGHNTVFWYRQTMMQGLELLAYFRNRAPLDDSGMPKDRFSAEMPDATLATLKIQPSEPRDSAVYFCASGPDPAGDEQFFGPGTRLTVL.

A single count supports this clone. The chain joins TRBV6-2 or TRBV6-3 to TRBJ2-1; a possible D gene is TRBD2 (7 bases). The CDR3 is 15 amino acids. CDR1 and CDR2 (germline): MNHEY, SVGEGT. Deletions cut 5 bases from V and 4 bases from J, with 15 bases between. The CDR3 protein is CASSRRGGGYNEQFF. The CDR3 bases are TGTGCCAGCAGTAGAAGGGGGGGTGGTTACAATGAGCAGTTCTTC.

CDR3 coding DNA: TGTGCCAGCAGCAGAGGGACAGCAGACCGAAACACCATATATTTT. This encodes CASSRGTADRNTIYF. The V and J genes are TRBV7-2 and TRBJ1-3; 7 bases fit TRBD1. Germline V CDR1 and CDR2: SGHTA, FQGNSA. This CDR3 has 15 residues. J lost 5 bases, V lost 5 bases, and 9 bases had no gene match.

As concerns this clone: An end of the junction differs from the germline gene, which may be a read error. The chain uses TRBV3-1 (or the pseudogene TRBV3-2) and TRBJ2-7; 8 bases line up with TRBD2. The CDR3 loop spans 14 amino acids. The V gene's germline CDR1 is LGHDT and CDR2 YNNKEL (reference sequence). The CDR3 DNA reads as TGTGCCAGCAGCCAAGATCTTTCTACGGGGGGGCTTAACTTC. The encoded protein is CASSQDLSTGGLNF.

This chain links TRBV28 with TRBJ2-3; D is ambiguous. Per germline, CDR1 MDHEN and CDR2 SYDVKM. This CDR3 is 12 amino acids long. The germline V and J ends were trimmed by 2 bases and 8 bases, with 8 bases remaining between them. CDR3 sequence reads: CASSLLAGTQYF. CDR3 nucleotides: TGTGCCAGCAGTTTACTTGCAGGTACGCAGTATTTT.

This clone was observed a few times. The rearrangement uses TRBV9 and TRBJ2-7, with 9 bases matching TRBD2. The V and J ends lost 4 bases and 8 bases, in that order; junction bases with no gene match: 7. Germline V CDR1 and CDR2: SGDLS, YYNGEE. This CDR3 comprises 13 residues. CDR3 sequence reads: CASSPSGDSKQYF. The CDR3 DNA reads as TGTGCCAGCAGCCCTAGCGGGGACAGCAAGCAGTACTTC.

J is TRBJ2-7 and V is TRBV7-6; 7 nucleotides agree with TRBD2. V shed 8 bases, J shed 2 bases, and the junction held 3 bases outside the gene matches. This CDR3 comprises 12 residues. CDR1 is SGHVS and CDR2 is FNYEAQ in the germline V gene. The CDR3 DNA follows: TGTGCCAGCCTCGGGAGGCCCTACGAGCAGTACTTC. Protein sequence: CASLGRPYEQYF.

The CDR3 reads CASTTGYSPLHF. Written as DNA, the CDR3 is TGTGCCAGCACCACGGGATATTCACCCCTCCACTTT. The chain employs TRBV27 and TRBJ1-6; D not certain. The CDR3 length is 12 residues. Per germline, CDR1 MNHEY and CDR2 SMNVEV (reference sequence). The V gene lost 7 bases and the J gene lost 8 bases, with 9 bases spanning the gap.

This clone has only a few counts. V is TRBV29-1 and J is TRBJ2-7; TRBD1 matches at 10 bases. Germline lookup yields CDR1 SQVTM and CDR2 ANQGSEA. With V trimmed by 3 bases and J by 7 bases, 6 bases remained unmatched. This CDR3 is built from 13 residues. The CDR3 spells CSVDRDRGQEQYF. DNA for the CDR3: TGCAGCGTTGACAGGGACAGGGGCCAGGAGCAGTACTTC.

The V gene is TRBV3-1 (or the pseudogene TRBV3-2), the J gene TRBJ2-7, with D perhaps matching TRBD1 (6 bases). Germline lookup yields CDR1 LGHDT and CDR2 YNNKEL (reference sequence). Trimming shortened V by 4 bases and J by 0 bases, and 19 bases separated the two germline ends. The CDR3 is 17 amino acids. In nucleotides, the CDR3 is TGTGCCAGCAGCCCTGGATCCGGGACAACGATCTCCTACGAGCAGTACTTC. Translated, it gives CASSPGSGTTISYEQYF.

Concerning this clone: The same CDR3 is also encoded by other DNA sequences in this sample. The chain's CDR3 is CASSQDRGHGYTF. The CDR3 nucleotides read TGTGCCAGCAGCCAGGACAGGGGGCATGGCTACACCTTC. The chain couples TRBV3-1 (or the pseudogene TRBV3-2) to TRBJ1-2, with 11 bases fitting TRBD1. The CDR3 runs to 13 residues. The germline CDR1 and CDR2 sequences are LGHDT and YNNKEL (reference sequence). V lost 3 bases and J lost 6; bases outside the gene matches: 0.

The chain links TRBV2 to TRBJ2-5; the D gene is possibly TRBD1 (6 bases). The CDR3 consists of 13 residues. Trimming cost V 4 bases and J 5 bases, with 11 bases left between them. Germline values: CDR1 SNHLY, CDR2 FYNNEI. The CDR3 DNA follows: TGTGCCAGCAGTGCAGGGGTCGTGGAGACCCAGTACTTC. It codes for CASSAGVVETQYF.

CDR3 in amino acids: CASSFQGESYEQYF. The CDR3 coding sequence is TGTGCCAGCAGTTTTCAGGGGGAATCCTACGAGCAGTACTTC. V is TRBV27 and J is TRBJ2-7; 7 bases match TRBD1. V lost 3 bases and J lost 1; bases outside the gene matches: 3. The CDR3 has 14 residues. The germline CDR1 and CDR2 sequences are MNHEY and SMNVEV (reference sequence).

The chain combines TRBV7-9 with TRBJ1-2; D possibly corresponds to TRBD1 (5 bases). The germline gives CDR1 SEHNR, CDR2 FQNEAQ (reference sequence). There are 14 residues in the CDR3. V dropped 0 bases and J dropped 6 bases, with 11 bases sitting between them. The CDR3, as DNA: TGTGCCAGCAGCTTAGCGCGGGGGGTAGATGGCTACACCTTC. Translation: CASSLARGVDGYTF. The whole variable domain, filled in from reference TRBV7-9 and TRBJ1-2, reads DTGVSQNPRHKITKRGQNVTFRCDPISEHNRLYWYRQTLGQGPEFLTYFQNEAQLEKSRLLSDRFSAERPKGSFSTLEIQRTEQGDSAMYLCASSLARGVDGYTFGSGTRLTVV.

The chain has TRBV7-3 and TRBJ2-7; 14 bases align to TRBD2. CDR3 length equals 17 residues. Germline-derived CDR1 and CDR2 are SGHTA and FQGTGA. V lost 4 bases, J lost 3 bases, and 8 bases stayed unmatched. CDR3 coding DNA: TGTGCCAGCAGCTGGCCCGGGACTAGCGGGGGCTGCTACGAGCAGTACTTC. It codes for CASSWPGTSGGCYEQYF.

The chain recombines TRBV7-9 with TRBJ1-2, with a weak D call TRBD1 (5 bases). Looked up from germline, CDR1 is SEHNR and CDR2 is FQNEAQ (reference sequence). The CDR3 contains 14 residues. V gave up 2 bases and J gave up 4 bases, with 11 bases separating them. CDR3 sequence (DNA): TGTGCCAGCAGCTTACCCGACAGACGCTATGGCTACACCTTC. Protein: CASSLPDRRYGYTF. The variable domain in full, completed from reference TRBV7-9 and TRBJ1-2, reads DTGVSQNPRHKITKRGQNVTFRCDPISEHNRLYWYRQTLGQGPEFLTYFQNEAQLEKSRLLSDRFSAERPKGSFSTLEIQRTEQGDSAMYLCASSLPDRRYGYTFGSGTRLTVV.

The chain employs TRBV6-5 and TRBJ1-3, with D possibly TRBD1 on 5 matching bases. Between the trimmed V and J ends, which lost 4 bases and 1 base, there was a span of 11 bases. The CDR3 loop spans 15 amino acids. Per germline, CDR1 MNHEY and CDR2 SVGAGI. CDR3 sequence (DNA): TGTGCCAGCAGTTTCCAGGGTCGGTCTGGAAACACCATATATTTT. Its translation: CASSFQGRSGNTIYF.

V and J are TRBV30 and TRBJ1-2; D remains ambiguous. Germline values: CDR1 GTSNPN, CDR2 SVGIG (reference sequence). The CDR3 spans 11 residues. The germline V and J ends were trimmed by 4 bases and 10 bases, with 13 bases remaining between them. The CDR3 loop is CAWMVTAAYTF. CDR3 DNA: TGTGCCTGGATGGTCACAGCAGCCTACACCTTC.

J is TRBJ2-1 and V is TRBV6-4; 7 positions agree with TRBD2. This CDR3 is built from 14 residues. Germline V gene lookup returns CDR1 MRHNA and CDR2 SNTAGT. Trimming took 2 bases from V and 8 from J; bases not matched to a gene: 6. The CDR3 nucleotides read TGTGCCAGCAGTGACGGGGGGGTGTCGGATGAGCAGTTCTTC. Translating it yields CASSDGGVSDEQFF.

The chain couples TRBV3-1 (or the pseudogene TRBV3-2) to TRBJ2-1; D is unresolved. V was pared by 7 bases and J by 7 bases, with 14 bases between. The CDR3 is made up of 13 amino acids. Germline CDR1 reads LGHDT; CDR2 reads YNNKEL (reference sequence). The CDR3 here is CASNLAVSNEQFF. The CDR3 coding sequence is TGTGCCAGCAATCTGGCCGTGTCTAATGAGCAGTTCTTC.

The chain employs TRBV14 and TRBJ1-1; D ambiguous. The V end was cut by 1 base, the J end by 6 bases, with 15 bases between. The CDR3 is 15 amino acids. CDR1 and CDR2 (germline): SGHDN, FVKESK. Here the CDR3 DNA reads TGTGCCAGCAGCCAAGCCGTCGGAAGGGCTTCTGAAGCTTTCTTT. It yields the protein CASSQAVGRASEAFF.

V is TRBV7-8 and J is TRBJ1-4, with TRBD1 identical over 8 bases. Unmatched junction bases numbered 16, after V lost 7 bases and J lost 6 bases. CDR3 length: 17 amino acids. Germline loops: CDR1 SGHVS, CDR2 FQNEAQ. The CDR3 coding sequence is TGTGCCAGCATCGCTGACAGGGGATACCGTTTGGATGAAAAACTGTTTTTT. It is translated as CASIADRGYRLDEKLFF.

The chain links TRBV5-1 to TRBJ2-4; 8 nucleotides align to TRBD1. This CDR3 region has 17 residues. Losses at the gene ends were 0 bases for V and 2 bases for J; bases not matched to a gene: 7. Germline CDR1 SGHRS, CDR2 YFSETQ. The CDR3 coding sequence is TGCGCCAGCAGCTTGGGGACAGGGTACGGTTCCAAAAACATTCAGTACTTC. Translation gives CASSLGTGYGSKNIQYF.

The chain carries TRBV5-1 and TRBJ1-3; D is ambiguous. This CDR3 comprises 16 residues. Germline-derived CDR1 and CDR2 are SGHRS and YFSETQ. The V end lost 5 bases, the J end lost 8 bases, and 23 bases lay between the germline ends. The CDR3 is CASSQPLTISGDTIYF. The CDR3 region has the DNA TGCGCCAGCAGTCAACCCTTGACAATTTCCGGGGACACCATATATTTT.

This clone was recorded only once. This rearrangement joins TRBV30 to TRBJ2-1, with D tentatively TRBD2 (5 bases). CDR3 length: 13 amino acids. Germline V gives CDR1 GTSNPN, CDR2 SVGIG (reference sequence). V lost 5 bases, J lost 8 bases, and 16 bases lay in between. The CDR3 region is CAWAPGFWDEQFF. CDR3 sequence (DNA): TGTGCCTGGGCCCCGGGATTTTGGGATGAGCAGTTCTTC. The full variable domain, its missing parts supplied by reference TRBV30 and TRBJ2-1, is SQTIHQWPATLVQPVGSPLSLECTVEGTSNPNLYWYRQAAGRGLQLLFYSVGIGQISSEVPQNLSASRPQDRQFILSSKKLLLSDSGFYLCAWAPGFWDEQFFGPGTRLTVL.

This sequence joins TRBV7-2 and TRBJ2-7; no clear D. Trimming stripped 5 bases from V and 0 bases from J, with 8 bases between. This CDR3 has 13 residues. Germline-derived CDR1 and CDR2 are SGHTA and FQGNSA. CDR3 loop: CASSIPPSYEQYF. CDR3 in DNA: TGTGCCAGCAGCATCCCCCCCTCCTACGAGCAGTACTTC. The whole variable domain, remainder taken from reference TRBV7-2 and TRBJ2-7, is GAGVSQSPSNKVTEKGKDVELRCDPISGHTALYWYRQSLGQGLEFLIYFQGNSAPDKSGLPSDRFSAERTGGSVSTLTIQRTQQEDSAVYLCASSIPPSYEQYFGPGTRLTVT.

This chain uses TRBV6-5 with TRBJ1-2, with TRBD1 matching over 9 bases. V lost 8 bases and J lost 7; bases outside the gene matches: 8. From germline, CDR1 is MNHEY and CDR2 SVGAGI. The CDR3 is 13 amino acids. The CDR3 sequence is CASGQGSLFGYTF. The CDR3 DNA is TGTGCCAGCGGACAGGGGAGCCTCTTTGGCTACACCTTC.

The CDR3 bases are TGTGCCAGCAGCTTAGGGAAGGGCGGGACAGGGCCGACACCCCTCCACTTT. Amino acid sequence: CASSLGKGGTGPTPLHF. The chain combines TRBV7-9 with TRBJ1-6, with TRBD1 matching over 9 bases. CDR3 length: 17 residues. Looked up from germline, CDR1 is SEHNR and CDR2 is FQNEAQ (reference sequence). The V segment lost 1 base and the J segment 11 bases; nucleotides outside the gene matches: 12.

This chain connects TRBV6-2 or TRBV6-3 to TRBJ2-1; weak D call: TRBD2 (5 bases). V lost 0 bases and J 5 bases, leaving 20 bases between the germline ends. This CDR3 contains 18 residues. CDR1 MNHEY and CDR2 SVGEGT come from the germline V gene. The CDR3 region has the DNA TGTGCCAGCAGTTACTCCCACTCCGACTATGTACCGGACAATGAGCAGTTCTTC. Its translation: CASSYSHSDYVPDNEQFF.

This chain connects TRBV6-2 or TRBV6-3 to TRBJ1-1, with D possibly TRBD1 on 6 matching bases. Trimming took 5 bases from V and 4 from J, leaving 23 bases between them. Germline loops: CDR1 MNHEY, CDR2 SVGEGT. The CDR3 is made up of 17 amino acids. The CDR3 region is CASSIPLSGGGSTEAFF. The CDR3 DNA reads as TGTGCCAGCAGTATCCCCCTTTCCGGGGGCGGAAGCACTGAAGCTTTCTTT.

In DNA form, the CDR3 reads TGTGCCAGCAGTTCAGGGGGCGCGAAGAACGAGCAGTACTTC. Translating gives CASSSGGAKNEQYF. The J gene is TRBJ2-7, the V gene TRBV28, with TRBD1 matching over 8 bases. This CDR3 spans 14 amino acids. The J segment lost 5 bases and the V segment lost 4 bases, leaving 7 bases of the junction unmatched. Per germline, CDR1 MDHEN and CDR2 SYDVKM.